These 27 T cell receptor beta chains share one sample of origin, sequenced in a study of shared clonotypes between healthy human individuals. TCRdb's table, derived via immunoSEQ multiplex PCR, lists solely in-frame clones and lacks some. The sample consists of 550,000 to 850,000 clones, about two thirds of them appearing once. The sample comprised memory CD4+ T cells sorted from blood. Subset in this sample: CD45RA-negative fraction. The receptors were sampled from a woman in her 30s in good health.

The rearrangement links TRBV5-1 to TRBJ2-5; D ambiguous. This CDR3 is built from 13 residues. CDR1 is SGHRS, CDR2 YFSETQ, per germline. V was shortened by 4 bases and J by 2 bases, with 9 bases between the two germline ends. This CDR3 reads CASSPGLQETQYF. The CDR3 coding sequence is TGCGCCAGCAGCCCGGGTCTTCAAGAGACCCAGTACTTC.

The chain links TRBV6-5 to TRBJ2-5, with unresolved D. Germline-derived CDR1 and CDR2 are MNHEY and SVGAGI. The CDR3 is 11 residues long. The V and J ends lost 6 bases and 6 bases respectively, with 8 bases between them. The CDR3 DNA sequence: TGTGCCAGCAGCCACTTCCAGACCCAGTACTTC. This encodes CASSHFQTQYF.

The V call is TRBV30, the J call TRBJ1-1; possible D gene TRBD1, 6 bases. Per the germline V gene, CDR1 is GTSNPN and CDR2 is SVGIG (reference sequence). This CDR3 region has 14 residues. The V gene lost 3 bases and the J gene lost 4 bases, with 15 bases spanning the gap. This CDR3 is CAWRTDLGATEAFF. CDR3 coding DNA: TGTGCCTGGAGGACCGACTTGGGGGCCACTGAAGCTTTCTTT.

The V call is TRBV11-2, the J call TRBJ2-2; weak D call: TRBD2 (5 bases). The CDR3 has 15 residues. The germline V gene has CDR1 SGHAT and CDR2 FQNNGV. V was cut by 4 bases and J by 3 bases, with 12 bases left in between. CDR3 loop: CASSSVRGDTGELFF. As DNA, the CDR3 is TGTGCCAGCAGCTCAGTACGGGGAGACACCGGGGAGCTGTTTTTT.

The genes are TRBV7-8 and TRBJ1-2; D unresolved. Germline V gives CDR1 SGHVS, CDR2 FQNEAQ. V lost 1 base and J lost 2, with 8 bases in between. This CDR3 spans 14 amino acids. The CDR3 nucleotides read TGTGCCAGCAGCTTAGTAGGGCTGAACTATGGCTACACCTTC. Protein product: CASSLVGLNYGYTF.

The V call is TRBV7-2, the J call TRBJ2-1, with D maybe TRBD2 (5 bases). Germline CDR1 reads SGHTA; CDR2 reads FQGNSA. The CDR3 is 14 amino acids. Trimming shortened V by 5 bases and J by 0 bases, and 8 bases separated the two germline ends. CDR3 coding DNA: TGTGCCAGCAGCGGACGGGACTCCTACAATGAGCAGTTCTTC. As protein: CASSGRDSYNEQFF. Full variable domain (rest looked up from reference TRBV7-2 and TRBJ2-1): GAGVSQSPSNKVTEKGKDVELRCDPISGHTALYWYRQSLGQGLEFLIYFQGNSAPDKSGLPSDRFSAERTGGSVSTLTIQRTQQEDSAVYLCASSGRDSYNEQFFGPGTRLTVL.

The chain links TRBV7-9 to TRBJ2-1; 7 bases agree with TRBD2. Looked up from germline, CDR1 is SEHNR and CDR2 is FQNEAQ (reference sequence). The CDR3 runs 16 residues. With V trimmed by 2 bases and J by 7 bases, 11 bases remained unmatched. The CDR3: CASSLLRTRRENEQFF. Here the CDR3 DNA reads TGTGCCAGCAGCTTATTGAGGACTAGAAGGGAGAATGAGCAGTTCTTC.

V gene TRBV6-5 combines with J gene TRBJ2-3, with 11 bases fitting TRBD2. From germline, CDR1 is MNHEY and CDR2 SVGAGI. The CDR3 runs 15 residues. V dropped 6 bases and J dropped 7; count of bases not matched to a gene: 9. In DNA form, the CDR3 reads TGTGCCAGCAGCCAGCCGGGACTAGCGGACCATACGCAGTATTTT. Protein product: CASSQPGLADHTQYF.

With regard to this clone: Other DNA sequences in the same sample also yield this CDR3. The gene calls are TRBV18 and TRBJ1-3; the D is unclear. The CDR3 spans 12 residues. The V end lost 5 bases, the J end lost 4 bases, and 6 bases lay between the germline ends. Germline V gene sequence: CDR1 KGHSH, CDR2 LQKENI. DNA of the CDR3: TGTGCCAGCTCATTACAGGGAAACACCATATATTTT. It codes for CASSLQGNTIYF.

The rearrangement links TRBV14 to TRBJ2-1, with 10 bases matching TRBD1. CDR1 is SGHDN and CDR2 is FVKESK in the germline V gene. After removal of 8 bases from V and 6 bases from J, the junction contained 10 bases not matched to a gene. CDR3 length: 15 residues. The CDR3 DNA reads TGTGCCAGCGGTCGGGGACAGGGGTTAGGCAATGAGCAGTTCTTC. As protein: CASGRGQGLGNEQFF.

V and J are TRBV18 and TRBJ1-3, with D tentatively TRBD1 (5 bases). Germline V gene lookup returns CDR1 KGHSH and CDR2 LQKENI. The CDR3 is made up of 14 amino acids. Trimming stripped 6 bases from V and 2 bases from J, with 11 bases between. The CDR3 DNA follows: TGTGCCAGCTCGGTAGGGACGGCTGGAAACACCATATATTTT. Its protein product is CASSVGTAGNTIYF.

The chain carries TRBV5-4 and TRBJ2-1; TRBD2 matches 14 bases. This CDR3 contains 18 residues. Germline V gene sequence: CDR1 SGHNT, CDR2 YYREEE (reference sequence). V lost 0 bases to trimming and J lost 4 bases; unmatched junction nucleotides: 6. The CDR3 DNA reads TGTGCCAGCAGCTTGGGAGGGACTAGCGGGAGTGGGTACAATGAGCAGTTCTTC. Translation gives CASSLGGTSGSGYNEQFF.

Only a few counts were recorded for this clone. V and J are TRBV11-2 and TRBJ2-5; tentatively, D is TRBD2 (5 bases). CDR3 size: 14 residues. The germline V gene has CDR1 SGHAT and CDR2 FQNNGV. V lost 2 bases and J lost 5, with 12 bases in between. CDR3 DNA sequence: TGTGCCAGCAGCTTATCCCGGGGAGTGGAGACCCAGTACTTC. Translated: CASSLSRGVETQYF.

The chain uses TRBV5-1 and TRBJ2-7; D ambiguous. Germline assignment: CDR1 SGHRS and CDR2 YFSETQ. This CDR3 has 15 residues. V lost 0 bases and J lost 0, with 10 bases in between. The CDR3: CASSLAAVSSYEQYF. The CDR3 region has the DNA TGCGCCAGCAGCTTGGCGGCGGTAAGCTCCTACGAGCAGTACTTC.

This clone came up many times. V and J are TRBV9 and TRBJ2-2, with a tentative D call TRBD1 (6 bases). CDR3 length: 15 amino acids. V lost 4 bases and J 6 bases, leaving 16 bases between the germline ends. Looked up from germline, CDR1 is SGDLS and CDR2 is YYNGEE. CDR3 sequence reads: CASSKYSGVPGELFF. The DNA of the CDR3 is TGTGCCAGCAGCAAGTATTCAGGGGTCCCCGGGGAGCTGTTTTTT.

This clone was found a few times. The rearrangement links TRBV25-1 to TRBJ1-1; weak D call: TRBD1 (6 bases). Trimming took off 3 bases at V and 7 bases at J, with 15 bases between the two ends. This CDR3 comprises 14 residues. Looked up from germline, CDR1 is MGHDK and CDR2 is SYGVNS. CDR3 sequence (DNA): TGTGCCAGCAGTGATCAGACAGGACTACATGAAGCTTTCTTT. Protein: CASSDQTGLHEAFF. Drawing the rest from reference TRBV25-1 and TRBJ1-1, the complete variable domain is EADIYQTPRYLVIGTGKKITLECSQTMGHDKMYWYQQDPGMELHLIHYSYGVNSTEKGDLSSESTVSRIRTEHFPLTLESARPSHTSQYLCASSDQTGLHEAFFGQGTRLTVV.

The chain combines TRBV28 with TRBJ2-7; no definite D call. V dropped 3 bases and J dropped 6 bases, with 12 bases sitting between them. The CDR3 loop spans 13 amino acids. CDR1 is MDHEN, CDR2 SYDVKM, per germline. The DNA of the CDR3 is TGTGCCAGCAGTTTTCGGACGCCTGGCGAGCAGTACTTC. Translation gives CASSFRTPGEQYF.

Of note for this clone: One base away lies a much larger clone, so this may be a sequencing read error. The J gene is TRBJ2-7, the V gene TRBV9; 12 bases map to TRBD2. The germline CDR1 and CDR2 sequences are SGDLS and YYNGEE. The CDR3 spans 15 residues. V lost 0 bases, J lost 2 bases, and 0 bases stayed unmatched. As DNA, the CDR3 is TGTGCCAGCAGCGTAGGGACTAGCGGGACCTACGAGCAGTACTTC. Translated, it gives CASSVGTSGTYEQYF. Looking up the rest from reference TRBV9 and TRBJ2-7 gives the full variable domain: DSGVTQTPKHLITATGQRVTLRCSPRSGDLSVYWYQQSLDQGLQFLIQYYNGEERAKGNILERFSAQQFPDLHSELNLSSLELGDSALYFCASSVGTSGTYEQYFGPGTRLTVT.

Details on this clone: Other DNA sequences in this specimen translate into the identical CDR3. The V and J genes are TRBV18 and TRBJ2-5, with 8 positions matching TRBD2. This CDR3 region has 15 residues. The junction had 4 bases not matched to a gene; V was cut back by 0 bases and J by 4 bases. Per germline, CDR1 KGHSH and CDR2 LQKENI. CDR3 amino acids: CASSPPAGAGETQYF. The DNA for the CDR3 is TGTGCCAGCTCACCACCAGCGGGAGCCGGAGAGACCCAGTACTTC.

This clone occurred a few times. The chain links TRBV28 to TRBJ2-3, with 9 bases aligning to TRBD1. Per the germline V gene, CDR1 is MDHEN and CDR2 is SYDVKM. The CDR3 spans 19 residues. Losses at the gene ends were 6 bases for V and 2 bases for J; bases not matched to a gene: 18. CDR3 bases: TGTGCCAGCAGCTCCAGGGGTGCGCCGGACAGGGGTTTCACAGATACGCAGTATTTT. Its translation is CASSSRGAPDRGFTDTQYF. The variable domain in full, with the rest retrieved from reference TRBV28 and TRBJ2-3, is DVKVTQSSRYLVKRTGEKVFLECVQDMDHENMFWYRQDPGLGLRLIYFSYDVKMKEKGDIPEGYSVSREKKERFSLILESASTNQTSMYLCASSSRGAPDRGFTDTQYFGPGTRLTVL.

The CDR3 protein is CASSWATQETQYF. CDR3 in DNA: TGTGCCAGTAGTTGGGCAACTCAAGAGACCCAGTACTTC. V and J are TRBV19 and TRBJ2-5; no clear D gene. Trimming stripped 5 bases from V and 2 bases from J, with 9 bases between. Germline V gene data show CDR1 as LNHDA and CDR2 as SQIVND (reference sequence). This CDR3 contains 13 residues.

The rearrangement links TRBV28 to TRBJ1-5, with a tentative D call TRBD1 (6 bases). This CDR3 spans 15 amino acids. The germline V gene has CDR1 MDHEN and CDR2 SYDVKM. V was trimmed by 6 bases and J by 4 bases, leaving 16 bases between them. CDR3 nucleotide sequence: TGTGCCAGCAGCCCTGCCCAGGGGAGGAATCAGCCCCAGCATTTT. This codes for CASSPAQGRNQPQHF.

This sequence joins TRBV4-2 and TRBJ2-7, with unresolved D. This CDR3 has 14 amino acids. The germline CDR1 and CDR2 sequences are LGHNA and YNFKEQ. Trimming left V 4 bases short and J 1 base short, with 11 bases between. The CDR3 sequence is CASSRELGSYEQYF. DNA for the CDR3: TGTGCCAGCAGCCGGGAACTTGGGTCCTACGAGCAGTACTTC.

This clone is a singleton in its sample. This rearrangement joins TRBV10-2 to TRBJ2-7; D might be TRBD2 (5 bases). CDR3 length: 14 residues. The V end was cut by 3 bases, the J end by 3 bases, with 12 bases between. Germline V gene data show CDR1 as WSHSY and CDR2 as SAAADI. This CDR3 is CASSESGSDYEQYF. Written as DNA, the CDR3 is TGCGCCAGCAGTGAAAGCGGCTCCGACTACGAGCAGTACTTC.

This chain joins TRBV11-2 and TRBJ2-6; TRBD1 might be the D (5 bases). Looked up from germline, CDR1 is SGHAT and CDR2 is FQNNGV. The CDR3 is 15 residues long. Trimming removed 0 bases at V and 4 bases at J, with 7 bases between. CDR3 residues: CASSLDPGGANVLTF. CDR3 DNA sequence: TGTGCCAGCAGCTTAGATCCAGGGGGGGCCAACGTCCTGACTTTC. Full variable domain (missing parts from reference TRBV11-2 and TRBJ2-6): EAGVAQSPRYKIIEKRQSVAFWCNPISGHATLYWYQQILGQGPKLLIQFQNNGVVDDSQLPKDRFSAERLKGVDSTLKIQPAKLEDSAVYLCASSLDPGGANVLTFGAGSRLTVL.

The V and J genes are TRBV28 and TRBJ2-2; D tentatively reads TRBD1 or TRBD2 (5 bases each). Trimming shortened V by 5 bases and J by 5 bases, and 15 bases separated the two germline ends. This CDR3 spans 15 amino acids. Germline V lookup: CDR1 MDHEN, CDR2 SYDVKM. The CDR3 nucleotides read TGTGCCAGCAGTGAGTGGGGGAGAGGAACCGGGGAGCTGTTTTTT. Translated, it gives CASSEWGRGTGELFF. The variable domain in full, completed from reference TRBV28 and TRBJ2-2, reads DVKVTQSSRYLVKRTGEKVFLECVQDMDHENMFWYRQDPGLGLRLIYFSYDVKMKEKGDIPEGYSVSREKKERFSLILESASTNQTSMYLCASSEWGRGTGELFFGEGSRLTVL.

This clone was seen only once. The V gene is TRBV28, the J gene TRBJ2-3, with D perhaps being TRBD1 or TRBD2 (5 bases each). Trimming removed 3 bases from V and 6 bases from J, with 19 bases in between. The germline CDR1 and CDR2 sequences are MDHEN and SYDVKM. The CDR3 runs to 16 residues. In nucleotides, the CDR3 is TGTGCCAGCAGTTTTTCCCTGGGGCTAGCCATGGATACGCAGTATTTT. It yields the protein CASSFSLGLAMDTQYF.